This T cell receptor (beta chain) was observed in a study of chemoradiotherapy in HPV16-positive cancers. The overall study: A couple of HPV16-positive patients' cells yielded candidate HPV-specific clones and common motifs.

Trimming cost V 1 base and J 3 bases, with 10 bases left between them. The CDR3 is made up of 14 amino acids. Germline CDR1 and CDR2: SGHTA and FQGNSA. General study findings and limits: HPV-responsive T-cell expansion during chemoradiotherapy was linked to improved recurrence-free survival in HPV16-positive patients.

The method was immunoSEQ multiplex PCR; TCRdb's version includes in-frame clones alone and lacks a portion of them. Here the sample spans fewer than 6,000 clones, around 89% being singletons. On this clone: Antigen: not known.

This clonotype was obtained from a human donor with HPV-associated anogenital cancer. The chain uses TRBV7-2 and TRBJ2-7, with D maybe TRBD2 (6 bases). The specimen comprised blood, sampled from a patient who underwent chemoradiotherapy. The CDR3 sequence is CASSLEAGDYEQYF. The CDR3 region has the DNA TGTGCCAGCAGCTTAGAAGCGGGTGACTACGAGCAGTACTTC.